This is a list of T cell receptor beta chains from one sample in a study of shared clonotypes between healthy human individuals. Using immunoSEQ multiplex PCR, the repertoire was profiled, and TCRdb retains in-frame clones only, with some absent. The sample includes approximately 1,500,000 clones, about 98% of them seen just once. Source material: naive CD4+ T cells sorted from blood. These receptors were taken from a man under 40 in good health. The CDR3 runs from the conserved cysteine through the conserved F or W. The order of the fields is clone size, J gene, D gene, V gene, CDR3 DNA, CDR3 protein. The D gene is left open where the match is weak. Clone size appears in some rows only: once, few, many, or a class for an expanded clone.

>-|TRBJ2-7|TRBD1|TRBV27
TGTGCCAGCAGTTTAACAACAGGGGGCGGCTACTACGAGCAGTACTTC
CASSLTTGGGYYEQYF
>-|TRBJ2-5|-|TRBV6-5
TGTGCCAGCAGTTACGGGGGGCTGGGGGAGACCCAGTACTTC
CASSYGGLGETQYF
>-|TRBJ2-1|TRBD2|TRBV2
TGTGCCAGCAGTGTAACGGGAGGGCCTAACAATGAGCAGTTCTTC
CASSVTGGPNNEQFF
>-|TRBJ2-1|TRBD2|TRBV5-4
TGTGCCAGCAGCTTGGCCGGGACTAGCGGGAGGAATGAGCAGTTCTTC
CASSLAGTSGRNEQFF
>-|TRBJ2-7|TRBD2|TRBV27
TGTGCCAGCAGTTTAGTAGCGGGAATCGCATACGAGCAGTACTTC
CASSLVAGIAYEQYF
>-|TRBJ2-1|-|TRBV7-9
TGTGCCAGCAGCCACCGACAGGATTCTATCTCCTACAATGAGCAGTTCTTC
CASSHRQDSISYNEQFF
>-|TRBJ1-2|-|TRBV28
TGTGCCAGCAGTCCCTTACCAAACTATGGCTACACCTTC
CASSPLPNYGYTF
>-|TRBJ1-2|TRBD1|TRBV18
TGTGCCAGCTCACTTGACAGGGAAGTCTATGGCTACACCTTC
CASSLDREVYGYTF
>-|TRBJ2-3|-|TRBV28
TGTGCCAGCAGTTTAAGTGGGCCGGTAGATACGCAGTATTTT
CASSLSGPVDTQYF
>-|TRBJ2-2|TRBD2|TRBV29-1
TGCAGCGTTGAACCCTTAGCGGGAGCCGGGGAGCTGTTTTTT
CSVEPLAGAGELFF
>-|TRBJ2-3|-|TRBV18
TGTGCCAGCGAGCGACGGGGGGCTGGGAGCACAGATACGCAGTATTTT
CASERRGAGSTDTQYF
>-|TRBJ2-7|-|TRBV19
TGTGCCAGTAGTTCTCTCCCGGAAGGGGCCTCCTACGAGCAGTACTTC
CASSSLPEGASYEQYF
>once|TRBJ2-7|-|TRBV7-8
TGTGCCAGCAGCTCCTCTTACTACGAGCAGTACTTC
CASSSSYYEQYF
>-|TRBJ2-5|-|TRBV5-1
TGCGCCAGCAGCTCGGGACAACTCGAGACCCAGTACTTC
CASSSGQLETQYF
>once|TRBJ2-1|-|TRBV27
TGTGCCAGCAGTTTACTCGGGGGCTTCTCCTACAATGAGCAGTTCTTC
CASSLLGGFSYNEQFF
>-|TRBJ2-7|-|TRBV5-1
TGCGCCAGCAGCTTGGGACCTGGGGTGGCTTACGAGCAGTACTTC
CASSLGPGVAYEQYF
>once|TRBJ2-1|TRBD1|TRBV7-6
TGTGCCAGCAGCTTCTACAGGGGGCTGAAAAATGAGCAGTTCTTC
CASSFYRGLKNEQFF
>-|TRBJ1-5|TRBD1|TRBV7-2
TGTGCCAGCAGCTTAAGGGGGCTAGGCAATCAGCCCCAGCATTTT
CASSLRGLGNQPQHF
>-|TRBJ2-5|-|TRBV6-1
TGTGCCAGCAGGAGGGACGGACAAGAGACCCAGTACTTC
CASRRDGQETQYF
>-|TRBJ2-5|TRBD1|TRBV25-1
TGTGCCAGCAGTGTGGCCGGGACAGGGATTTTGGAGACCCAGTACTTC
CASSVAGTGILETQYF
>-|TRBJ2-5|-|TRBV28
TGTGCCAGCAGTTTAGTCCGGGCAAGTCAAGAGACCCAGTACTTC
CASSLVRASQETQYF
>-|TRBJ2-3|TRBD2|TRBV7-9
TGTGCCAGCAGCTCCGGGACTAGCGGGAATACGCAGTATTTT
CASSSGTSGNTQYF
>-|TRBJ2-2|-|TRBV9
TGTGCCAGCAGCGTTAGCGCAAGTAACACCGGGGAGCTGTTTTTT
CASSVSASNTGELFF
>-|TRBJ2-3|TRBD2|TRBV4-1
TGCGCCAGCAGCCATAGACTCGTCGAGGGAGGGAGAAAAGATACGCAGTATTTT
CASSHRLVEGGRKDTQYF
>-|TRBJ2-1|TRBD2|TRBV9
TGTGCCAGCAGCGCCCCTAGCGGGAGTGTCACCTCCTACAATGAGCAGTTCTTC
CASSAPSGSVTSYNEQFF
>-|TRBJ1-2|-|TRBV7-9
TGTGCCAGCAGTCTAGAGAGGGGCGTTGGCTACACCTTC
CASSLERGVGYTF
>-|TRBJ1-2|TRBD1|TRBV28
TGTGCCAGCAGAACCGGAGGGACAGCCGCATTGGGCTACACCTTC
CASRTGGTAALGYTF
>-|TRBJ2-7|TRBD1|TRBV5-1
TGCGCCAGCAGCGACTCAAGGACAGGGACAACCTACGAGCAGTACTTC
CASSDSRTGTTYEQYF
>-|TRBJ1-2|TRBD1|TRBV5-6
TGTGCCAGCAGCATGAAGGGGGACAGGGGCAACTATGGCTACACCTTC
CASSMKGDRGNYGYTF
>-|TRBJ2-1|-|TRBV11-3
TGTGCCAGCAGCTATAGGGAGGCAGGGAGCTCCTACAATGAGCAGTTCTTC
CASSYREAGSSYNEQFF
>-|TRBJ2-3|-|TRBV7-9
TGTGCCAGCAGCTTATATGCTAGCCTCGCAGATACGCAGTATTTT
CASSLYASLADTQYF
>once|TRBJ2-7|TRBD1|TRBV4-1
TGCGCCAGCAGCCTAGGACAGGGAAGCCACGAGCAGTACTTC
CASSLGQGSHEQYF
>-|TRBJ2-7|TRBD2|TRBV5-8
TGTGCCAGCAGCTTATTAGTTCTAGCGGGCCTGGGCGAGCAGTACTTC
CASSLLVLAGLGEQYF
>-|TRBJ2-5|-|TRBV11-2
TGTGCCAGCAGCTTAGATCAGGGGGAGACCCAGTACTTC
CASSLDQGETQYF
>-|TRBJ1-1|TRBD1|TRBV27
TGTGCCAGCAGTTTAATGGCCTTTACAGGGGTGAGTCACGCTTTCTTT
CASSLMAFTGVSHAFF
>-|TRBJ1-5|-|TRBV28
TGTGCCAGCAGTGGATGGCGGGGGGCGGGGAGCAATCAGCCCCAGCATTTT
CASSGWRGAGSNQPQHF
>once|TRBJ1-5|TRBD1|TRBV5-8
TGTGCCAGCAGCGCCCGGACAGGGGTTCAGCCCCAGCATTTT
CASSARTGVQPQHF
>-|TRBJ2-1|TRBD2|TRBV2
TGTGCCAGCAGTGAACGGGAGGGAAAGCAGTTCTTC
CASSEREGKQFF
>-|TRBJ1-1|TRBD1|TRBV5-1
TGCGCCAGCAGCTTGGAAGGGGGCGAGAACACTGAAGCTTTCTTT
CASSLEGGENTEAFF
>-|TRBJ2-5|-|TRBV29-1
TGCAGCGTTGAACCTAGGAGGGGAGGTTTGGAGACCCAGTACTTC
CSVEPRRGGLETQYF
>-|TRBJ1-5|-|TRBV15
TGTGCCACCAGCAGAGATTTAAGGAGACCCCAGCATTTT
CATSRDLRRPQHF